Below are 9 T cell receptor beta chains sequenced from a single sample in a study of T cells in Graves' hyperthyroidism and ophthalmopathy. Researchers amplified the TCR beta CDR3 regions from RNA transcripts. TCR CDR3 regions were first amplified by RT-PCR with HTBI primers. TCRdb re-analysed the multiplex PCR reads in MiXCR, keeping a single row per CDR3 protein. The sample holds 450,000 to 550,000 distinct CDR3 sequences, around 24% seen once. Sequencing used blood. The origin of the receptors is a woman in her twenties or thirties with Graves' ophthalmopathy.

CDR3 region: CASSPSGIYGETQYF. CDR3 nucleotides: TGTGCCAGCTCACCATCGGGGATATATGGGGAGACCCAGTACTTC. The chain links TRBV18 to TRBJ2-5; possibly TRBD2 for D (5 bases). Germline assignment: CDR1 KGHSH and CDR2 LQKENI. The CDR3 has 15 amino acids. The V and J ends lost 2 bases and 5 bases respectively, with 15 bases between them.

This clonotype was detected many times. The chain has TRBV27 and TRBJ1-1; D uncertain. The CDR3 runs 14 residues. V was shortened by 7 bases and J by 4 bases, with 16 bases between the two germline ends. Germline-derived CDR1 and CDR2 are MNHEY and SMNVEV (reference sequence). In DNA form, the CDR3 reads TGTGCCAGCAATTCCCATGGGTTTGGCACTGAAGCTTTCTTT. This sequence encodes CASNSHGFGTEAFF.

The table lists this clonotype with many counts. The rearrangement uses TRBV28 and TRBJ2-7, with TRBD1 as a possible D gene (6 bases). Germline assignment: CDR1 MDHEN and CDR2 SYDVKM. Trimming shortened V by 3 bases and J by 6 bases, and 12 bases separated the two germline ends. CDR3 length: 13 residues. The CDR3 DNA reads TGTGCCAGCAGTTTTGGGGGCGGGTCCGAGCAGTACTTC. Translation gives CASSFGGGSEQYF.

The CDR3 region has the DNA TGTGCCAGCTGCCGCGGGGATCGCACTGAAGCTTTCTTT. Its translation: CASCRGDRTEAFF. The V and J genes are TRBV6-1 and TRBJ1-1, with D hard to call. This CDR3 contains 13 residues. CDR1 and CDR2 from the germline V gene are MNHNS and SASEGT. V was pared by 8 bases and J by 4 bases, with 14 bases between.

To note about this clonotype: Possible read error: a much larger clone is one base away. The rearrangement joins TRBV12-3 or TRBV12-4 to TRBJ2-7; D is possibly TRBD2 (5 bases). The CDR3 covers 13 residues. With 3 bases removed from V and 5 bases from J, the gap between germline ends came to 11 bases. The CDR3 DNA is TGTGCCAGCAGTTTCGGGGAAAGGGACGAGCAGTACTTC. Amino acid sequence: CASSFGERDEQYF.

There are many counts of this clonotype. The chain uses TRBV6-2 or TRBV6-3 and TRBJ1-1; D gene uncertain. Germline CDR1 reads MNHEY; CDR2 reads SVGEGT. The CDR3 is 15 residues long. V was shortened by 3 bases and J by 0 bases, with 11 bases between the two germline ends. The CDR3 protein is CASSYDYIMNTEAFF. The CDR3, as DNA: TGTGCCAGCAGTTATGATTACATCATGAACACTGAAGCTTTCTTT.

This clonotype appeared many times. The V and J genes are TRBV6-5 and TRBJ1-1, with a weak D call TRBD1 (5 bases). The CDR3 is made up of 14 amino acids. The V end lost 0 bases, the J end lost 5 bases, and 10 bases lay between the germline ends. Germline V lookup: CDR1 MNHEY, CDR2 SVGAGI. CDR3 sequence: CASSYSMGETEAFF. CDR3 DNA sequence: TGTGCCAGCAGTTACTCGATGGGGGAAACTGAAGCTTTCTTT.

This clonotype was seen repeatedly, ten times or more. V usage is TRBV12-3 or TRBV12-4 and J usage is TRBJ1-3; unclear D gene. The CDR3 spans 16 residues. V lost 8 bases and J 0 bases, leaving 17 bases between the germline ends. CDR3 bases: TGTGCCAGCGCGATTTATTCGGGCGACTCTGGAAACACCATATATTTT. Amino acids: CASAIYSGDSGNTIYF.

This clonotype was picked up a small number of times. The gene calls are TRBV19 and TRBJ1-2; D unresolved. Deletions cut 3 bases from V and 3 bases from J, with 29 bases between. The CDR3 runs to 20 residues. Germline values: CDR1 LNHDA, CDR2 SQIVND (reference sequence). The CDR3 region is CASSILEVSKNHGNYYGYTF. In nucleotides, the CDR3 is TGTGCCAGTAGTATTCTGGAGGTGTCAAAAAACCACGGGAACTACTATGGCTACACCTTC.